This T cell receptor beta chain was sequenced for a study of T cells after posttransplantation cyclophosphamide. V lost 7 bases, J lost 4 bases, and 7 bases stayed unmatched. The germline gives CDR1 LNHDA, CDR2 SQIVND (reference sequence). This CDR3 region has 15 residues. TCRdb's copy holds only in-frame clones and misses some; the assay was immunoSEQ multiplex PCR. The sample shows tens of thousands of clones, no singletons; the ten largest hold about 2.5%. This clone was detected many times. The chain has TRBV19 and TRBJ2-2; 9 bases are a match to TRBD2. This TCR came from a man in his forties or fifties in good health, CMV-negative, and a related stem cell transplant donor. Sequenced: PBMCs. CDR3 residues: CASTRLAEVTGELFF. CDR3 DNA: TGTGCCAGTACGAGACTAGCGGAGGTCACCGGGGAGCTGTTTTTT.